This T cell receptor beta chain comes out of a study of shared clonotypes between healthy human individuals. Study-level background: For every donor, three CD4 naive, three CD4 memory, two CD8 naive and one CD8 memory plates were used. Points from the study as a whole: Clonotypes not shared had lower generation probabilities than those common to all four donors. Apart from blood, nothing was sampled; tissue repertoires likely differ.

The table came from immunoSEQ multiplex PCR; TCRdb's copy has only in-frame clones and leaves some out. The sample lists about 2.1 million clones, about 93% seen once, with 1.5% to 2% in the top ten. The trim removed 3 bases at V and 6 bases at J, leaving 10 bases unmatched. The V gene's germline CDR1 is SGHDT and CDR2 YYEEEE. This CDR3 contains 16 residues. As regards this clone: Its antigen remains unknown.

As defined, naive CD8 cells were CD45RO-negative and positively selected for CCR7, with terminally differentiated effector memory CD45RA+ cells excluded. The sample taken for sequencing was naive CD8+ T cells from PBMCs. This chain uses TRBV5-6 with TRBJ2-3, with 10 bases that match TRBD2. The origin of this receptor is a man aged 18-30 years in good health. Some clones in this sample may be carry-over from other donors' samples. Written as DNA, the CDR3 is TGTGCCAGCAGCTCCGAGCGGGAGGGACCCCGTGATACGCAGTATTTT. Protein: CASSSEREGPRDTQYF.